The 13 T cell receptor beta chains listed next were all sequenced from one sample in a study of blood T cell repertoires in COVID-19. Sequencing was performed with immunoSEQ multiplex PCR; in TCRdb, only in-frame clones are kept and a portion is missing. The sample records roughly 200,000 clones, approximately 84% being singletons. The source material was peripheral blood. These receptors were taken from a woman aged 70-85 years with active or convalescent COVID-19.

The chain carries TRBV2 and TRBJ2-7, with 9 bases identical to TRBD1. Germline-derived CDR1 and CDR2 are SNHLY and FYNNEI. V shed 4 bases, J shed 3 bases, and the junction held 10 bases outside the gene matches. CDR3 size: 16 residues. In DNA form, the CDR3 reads TGTGCCAGCAGTGTTAGAGGGGGACAGGGTATCTACGAGCAGTACTTC. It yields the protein CASSVRGGQGIYEQYF.

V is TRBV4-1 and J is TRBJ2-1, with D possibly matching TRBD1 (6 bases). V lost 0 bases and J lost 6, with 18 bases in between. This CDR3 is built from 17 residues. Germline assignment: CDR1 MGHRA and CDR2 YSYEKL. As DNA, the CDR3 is TGCGCCAGCAGCCAAGACGCAAGGGGTAGAGGGGGCAATGAGCAGTTCTTC. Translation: CASSQDARGRGGNEQFF.

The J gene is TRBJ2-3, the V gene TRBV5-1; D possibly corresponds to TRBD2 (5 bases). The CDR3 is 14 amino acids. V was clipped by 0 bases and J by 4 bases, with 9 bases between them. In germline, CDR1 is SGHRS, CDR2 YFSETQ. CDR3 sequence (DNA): TGCGCCAGCAGCTTGGCTTCGGAGGCAGATACGCAGTATTTT. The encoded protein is CASSLASEADTQYF. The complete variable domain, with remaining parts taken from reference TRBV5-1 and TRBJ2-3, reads KAGVTQTPRYLIKTRGQQVTLSCSPISGHRSVSWYQQTPGQGLQFLFEYFSETQRNKGNFPGRFSGRQFSNSRSEMNVSTLELGDSALYLCASSLASEADTQYFGPGTRLTVL.

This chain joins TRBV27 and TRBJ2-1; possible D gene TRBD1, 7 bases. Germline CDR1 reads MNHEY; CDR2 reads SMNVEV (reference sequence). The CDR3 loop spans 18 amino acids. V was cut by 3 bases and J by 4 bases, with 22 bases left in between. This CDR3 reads CASSLWGVRGQGYNEQFF. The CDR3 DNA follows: TGTGCCAGCAGTTTGTGGGGGGTGAGGGGGCAAGGATACAATGAGCAGTTCTTC.

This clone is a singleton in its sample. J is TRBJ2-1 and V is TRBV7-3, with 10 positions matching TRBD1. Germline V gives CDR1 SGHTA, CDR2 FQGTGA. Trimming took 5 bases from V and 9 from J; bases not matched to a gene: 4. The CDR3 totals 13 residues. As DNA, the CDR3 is TGTGCCAGCAGCCAGACAGGGGGCGGTGAGCAGTTCTTC. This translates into CASSQTGGGEQFF.

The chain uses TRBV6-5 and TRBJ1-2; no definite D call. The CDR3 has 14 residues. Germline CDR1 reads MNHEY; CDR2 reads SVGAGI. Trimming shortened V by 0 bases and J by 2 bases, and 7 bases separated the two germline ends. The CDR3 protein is CASSYSSQNYGYTF. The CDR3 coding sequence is TGTGCCAGCAGTTACTCGTCACAGAACTATGGCTACACCTTC.

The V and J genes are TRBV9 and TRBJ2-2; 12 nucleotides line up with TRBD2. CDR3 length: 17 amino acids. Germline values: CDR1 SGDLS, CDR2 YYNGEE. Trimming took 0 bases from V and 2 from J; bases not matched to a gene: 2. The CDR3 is CASSVGGLAGNTGELFF. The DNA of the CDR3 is TGTGCCAGCAGCGTAGGGGGACTAGCGGGTAACACCGGGGAGCTGTTTTTT.

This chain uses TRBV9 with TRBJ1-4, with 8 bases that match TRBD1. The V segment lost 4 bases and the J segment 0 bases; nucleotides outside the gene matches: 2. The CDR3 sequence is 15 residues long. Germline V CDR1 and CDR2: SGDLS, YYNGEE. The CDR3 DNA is TGTGCCAGCAGCCCGACAGGGGCAACTAATGAAAAACTGTTTTTT. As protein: CASSPTGATNEKLFF. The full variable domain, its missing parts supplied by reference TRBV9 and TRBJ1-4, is DSGVTQTPKHLITATGQRVTLRCSPRSGDLSVYWYQQSLDQGLQFLIQYYNGEERAKGNILERFSAQQFPDLHSELNLSSLELGDSALYFCASSPTGATNEKLFFGSGTQLSVL.

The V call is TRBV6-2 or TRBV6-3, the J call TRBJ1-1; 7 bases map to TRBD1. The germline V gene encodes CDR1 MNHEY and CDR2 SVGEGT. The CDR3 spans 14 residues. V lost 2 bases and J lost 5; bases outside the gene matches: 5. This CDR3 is CASSYEGARTEAFF. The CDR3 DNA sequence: TGTGCCAGCAGTTACGAGGGGGCGCGTACTGAAGCTTTCTTT.

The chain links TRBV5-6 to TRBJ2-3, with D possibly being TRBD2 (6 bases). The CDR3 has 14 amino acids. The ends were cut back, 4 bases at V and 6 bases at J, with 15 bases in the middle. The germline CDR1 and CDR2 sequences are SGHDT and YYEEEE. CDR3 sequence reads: CASSPGGARDTQYF. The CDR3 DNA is TGTGCCAGCAGCCCTGGAGGGGCTAGGGATACGCAGTATTTT.

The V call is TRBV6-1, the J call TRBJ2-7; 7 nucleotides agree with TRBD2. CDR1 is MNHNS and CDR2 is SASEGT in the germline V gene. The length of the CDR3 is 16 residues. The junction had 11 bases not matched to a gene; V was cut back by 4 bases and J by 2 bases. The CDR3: CASSVYGSSGTYEQYF. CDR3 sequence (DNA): TGTGCCAGCAGTGTCTACGGGTCTAGCGGAACCTACGAGCAGTACTTC.

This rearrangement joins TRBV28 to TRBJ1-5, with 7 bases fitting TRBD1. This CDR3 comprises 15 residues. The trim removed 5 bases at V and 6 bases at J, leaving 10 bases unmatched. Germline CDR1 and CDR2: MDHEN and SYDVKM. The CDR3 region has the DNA TGTGCCAGCAGTCTCACAGGGGCAGGAGTTCAGCCCCAGCATTTT. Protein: CASSLTGAGVQPQHF.

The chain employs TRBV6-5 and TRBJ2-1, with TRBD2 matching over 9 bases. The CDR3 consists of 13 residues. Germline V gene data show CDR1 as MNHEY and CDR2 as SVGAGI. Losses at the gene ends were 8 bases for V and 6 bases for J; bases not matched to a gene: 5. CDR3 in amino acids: CASVGTSLNEQFF. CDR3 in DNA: TGTGCCAGCGTCGGGACTAGCCTCAATGAGCAGTTCTTC.